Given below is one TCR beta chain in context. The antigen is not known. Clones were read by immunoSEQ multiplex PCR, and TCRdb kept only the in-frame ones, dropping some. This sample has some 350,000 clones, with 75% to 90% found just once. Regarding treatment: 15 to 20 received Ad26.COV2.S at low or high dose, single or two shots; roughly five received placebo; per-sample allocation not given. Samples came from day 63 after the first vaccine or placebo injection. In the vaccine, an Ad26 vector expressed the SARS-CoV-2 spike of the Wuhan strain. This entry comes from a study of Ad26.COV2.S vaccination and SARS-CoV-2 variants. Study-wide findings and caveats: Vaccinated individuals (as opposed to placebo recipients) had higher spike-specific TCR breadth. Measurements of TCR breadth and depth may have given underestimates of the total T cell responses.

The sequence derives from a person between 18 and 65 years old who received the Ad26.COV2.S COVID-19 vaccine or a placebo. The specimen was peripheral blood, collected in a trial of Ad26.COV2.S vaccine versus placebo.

The CDR3 protein is CASSLEGSLGYTF. The CDR3 DNA sequence: TGTGCCAGCAGCTTAGAAGGATCCCTTGGCTACACCTTC. J is TRBJ1-2 and V is TRBV7-6; D remains unclear. Germline loops: CDR1 SGHVS, CDR2 FNYEAQ. The CDR3 covers 13 residues. The V end was cut by 1 base, the J end by 7 bases, with 10 bases between.